This TCR beta chain emerged from a study of chemoradiotherapy in HPV16-positive cancers. About the research overall: Candidate HPV-specific clones and shared TCR motifs came from a couple of HPV16-positive patients. Study results and caveats: Functional assays defining HPV-specific T cells used only a couple of HPV16-positive patients. During treatment, candidate HPV-specific clones and E7-related motifs expanded in tumor. HPV-responsive T-cell expansion during chemoradiotherapy was linked to improved recurrence-free survival in HPV16-positive patients.

The germline V gene encodes CDR1 SGDLS and CDR2 YYNGEE. This CDR3 is 16 amino acids long. Losses at the gene ends were 4 bases for V and 0 bases for J; bases not matched to a gene: 4. Points on this clone: What it binds is unknown.

Generated by immunoSEQ multiplex PCR, the TCRdb table keeps only in-frame clones and is missing some. The sample holds some 2,900 clones, around 90% seen once. The material was tumor tissue, obtained from a patient who underwent chemoradiotherapy. The receptor comes from a human donor with HPV-associated anogenital cancer. J is TRBJ2-2 and V is TRBV9, with TRBD1 matching over 9 bases. CDR3 region: CASSSRTGANTGELFF. In nucleotides, the CDR3 is TGTGCCAGCAGCTCCCGGACAGGGGCGAACACCGGGGAGCTGTTTTTT.